The 21 T cell receptor beta chains below come from one sample, sequenced in a study of vaccination and CD4 T cells after COVID-19. Sequence data for DNA of cultured CD4+ T cells were generated by the Oncomine TCR Beta short-read assay. One entry per CDR3 protein results from TCRdb running MiXCR on the PCR reads. The sample lists more than 20,000 distinct CDR3 sequences, almost 50% occurring once. Treatment of the sample: roughly 10-day PBMC culture with coronavirus spike peptide pools or control peptides (ViraFEST assay). Antigens for these TCRs are unknown. Sequenced: CD4+ T cells from blood, cultured in vitro. These receptors were collected from a human donor who had recovered from COVID-19.

The J gene is TRBJ1-6, the V gene TRBV20-1; 8 bases are a match to TRBD1. The CDR3 contains 14 residues. The germline gives CDR1 DFQATT, CDR2 SNEGSKA (reference sequence). Trimming cost V 1 base and J 9 bases; bases outside gene matches: 5. DNA of the CDR3: TGCAGTGCTAGAGTAGGACAGGGTGGTTCACCCCTCCACTTT. It specifies CSARVGQGGSPLHF.

This chain uses TRBV5-1 with TRBJ2-3; tentatively, D is TRBD2 (6 bases). V lost 0 bases and J lost 0, with 11 bases in between. In germline, CDR1 is SGHRS, CDR2 YFSETQ. CDR3 length: 16 residues. Written as DNA, the CDR3 is TGCGCCAGCAGCTTGGGCGGGGCGACTAGCACAGATACGCAGTATTTT. This encodes CASSLGGATSTDTQYF.

The V call is TRBV6-1, the J call TRBJ1-1; D might be TRBD1 (5 bases). Trimming shortened V by 7 bases and J by 3 bases, and 18 bases separated the two germline ends. Germline V gene lookup returns CDR1 MNHNS and CDR2 SASEGT. This CDR3 is built from 15 residues. CDR3 loop: CASNGRGAGDTEAFF. The CDR3 region has the DNA TGTGCCAGCAATGGGAGGGGCGCGGGAGACACTGAAGCTTTCTTT.

V is TRBV24-1 and J is TRBJ2-5; 7 nucleotides line up with TRBD1. CDR3 size: 17 residues. J gave up 0 bases and V 3 bases, and 9 bases lay outside the gene matches. CDR1 KGHDR and CDR2 SFDVKD come from the germline V gene. The CDR3 DNA is TGTGCCACCAGTGATCGACCCTACAGGGGTCACCAAGAGACCCAGTACTTC. Translation: CATSDRPYRGHQETQYF.

V usage is TRBV20-1 and J usage is TRBJ1-2; D is ambiguous. V was pared by 0 bases and J by 2 bases, with 7 bases between. This CDR3 comprises 13 residues. Per the germline V gene, CDR1 is DFQATT and CDR2 is SNEGSKA (reference sequence). The CDR3 DNA follows: TGCAGTGCTAGAGATAAGGAGAACTATGGCTACACCTTC. As protein: CSARDKENYGYTF.

This chain joins TRBV12-3 or TRBV12-4 and TRBJ2-7, with TRBD2 matching over 13 bases. With 3 bases clipped from V and 6 bases from J, the junction kept 5 bases outside the gene matches. The CDR3 covers 15 residues. Here the CDR3 reads CASSFGLAGVTEQYF. CDR3 DNA sequence: TGTGCCAGCAGTTTCGGACTAGCGGGAGTTACCGAGCAGTACTTC.

This chain links TRBV4-1 with TRBJ2-5, with TRBD1 matching over 7 bases. Germline V gene sequence: CDR1 MGHRA, CDR2 YSYEKL. V gave up 1 base and J gave up 5 bases; unmatched junction bases: 7. The CDR3 has 15 amino acids. The CDR3 nucleotides read TGCGCCAGCAGCCAAGGACGAGGGGGCTGGGAGACCCAGTACTTC. This codes for CASSQGRGGWETQYF.

This clonotype was found a few times. DNA for the CDR3: TGTGCCAGCACCCTCATTACGGGTGGCAATTCACCCCTCCACTTT. Translated: CASTLITGGNSPLHF. The chain is built from TRBV6-1 and TRBJ1-6; D is ambiguous. Germline V gene data show CDR1 as MNHNS and CDR2 as SASEGT. The CDR3 covers 15 residues. V lost 7 bases to trimming and J lost 7 bases, with 17 bases between them.

This clonotype has only a few counts. The V and J genes are TRBV6-1 and TRBJ2-7; D might be TRBD2 (6 bases). The CDR3 length is 15 residues. Trimming took off 8 bases at V and 3 bases at J, with 20 bases between the two ends. CDR1 is MNHNS and CDR2 is SASEGT in the germline V gene. The CDR3 DNA reads as TGTGCCAGCCATAGCAGGAGGGGTGGATTCTACGAGCAGTACTTC. It is translated as CASHSRRGGFYEQYF.

The chain combines TRBV7-3 with TRBJ1-2, with a weak D call TRBD1 (5 bases). The V end was cut by 2 bases, the J end by 6 bases, with 13 bases between. The CDR3 loop spans 14 amino acids. The germline CDR1 and CDR2 sequences are SGHTA and FQGTGA. CDR3 region: CASSLGAQTDGYTF. Written as DNA, the CDR3 is TGTGCCAGCAGCTTAGGGGCTCAGACGGATGGCTACACCTTC.

This clonotype occurred a few times. The chain has TRBV10-3 and TRBJ1-5; 8 bases agree with TRBD1. The CDR3 spans 15 residues. The germline CDR1 and CDR2 sequences are ENHRY and SYGVKD. V lost 6 bases and J lost 4; bases outside the gene matches: 8. Here the CDR3 DNA reads TGTGCCATCAGCACAGGACAGGGACTAAATCAGCCCCAGCATTTT. Amino acids: CAISTGQGLNQPQHF.

The chain links TRBV18 to TRBJ2-5, with D perhaps matching TRBD1 (6 bases). The CDR3 runs 15 residues. With 3 bases removed from V and 5 bases from J, the gap between germline ends came to 16 bases. Germline CDR1 is KGHSH and CDR2 is LQKENI. The CDR3 coding sequence is TGTGCCAGCTCACCCCCCGGGACACCGCGGGAGACCCAGTACTTC. Translated, it gives CASSPPGTPRETQYF. Full variable domain (rest looked up from reference TRBV18 and TRBJ2-5): NAGVMQNPRHLVRRRGQEARLRCSPMKGHSHVYWYRQLPEEGLKFMVYLQKENIIDESGMPKERFSAEFPKEGPSILRIQQVVRGDSAAYFCASSPPGTPRETQYFGPGTRLLVL.

The gene calls are TRBV20-1 and TRBJ1-2; D might be TRBD1 (6 bases). Looked up from germline, CDR1 is DFQATT and CDR2 is SNEGSKA (reference sequence). The CDR3 spans 14 residues. With 5 bases removed from V and 1 base from J, the gap between germline ends came to 14 bases. The CDR3 nucleotides read TGCAGTGCTGTGACAGGCGTTATTAACTATGGCTACACCTTC. Protein: CSAVTGVINYGYTF.

In this sample, this clonotype turned up a few times. The chain combines TRBV7-3 with TRBJ2-1; D is possibly TRBD1 (6 bases). Germline values: CDR1 SGHTA, CDR2 FQGTGA. The CDR3 runs to 15 residues. V shed 3 bases and J shed 5 bases, with 14 bases lying between them. The CDR3 is CASSFGQGLNNEQFF. As DNA, the CDR3 is TGTGCCAGCAGCTTTGGGCAGGGGCTTAACAATGAGCAGTTCTTC.

This clonotype has only one observation. This chain connects TRBV20-1 to TRBJ2-1; TRBD2 matches at 8 bases. The CDR3 is 13 amino acids. The germline V gene has CDR1 DFQATT and CDR2 SNEGSKA (reference sequence). The CDR3 DNA reads as TGCAGCAGTCCCCGGACTAGCTTCAATGAGCAGTTCTTC. Amino acids: CSSPRTSFNEQFF.

This clonotype was counted a few times. The chain couples TRBV27 to TRBJ2-3, with 10 positions matching TRBD2. The CDR3 contains 14 residues. Trimming removed 6 bases from V and 7 bases from J; junction bases left unmatched: 7. Germline V gene lookup returns CDR1 MNHEY and CDR2 SMNVEV (reference sequence). The CDR3 sequence is CASREAGGMYTQYF. CDR3 bases: TGTGCCAGCAGGGAAGCGGGAGGGATGTATACGCAGTATTTT.

The rearrangement joins TRBV7-9 to TRBJ1-1; D gene unclear. CDR1 and CDR2 from the germline V gene are SEHNR and FQNEAQ (reference sequence). The CDR3 spans 15 residues. Trimming stripped 5 bases from V and 1 base from J, with 14 bases between. This chain's CDR3 is CASSPPRRKNTEAFF. The CDR3 DNA follows: TGTGCCAGCAGCCCTCCCAGGCGGAAGAACACTGAAGCTTTCTTT.

The chain joins TRBV12-3 or TRBV12-4 to TRBJ2-7; D is ambiguous. Trimming left V 1 base short and J 3 bases short, with 10 bases between. This CDR3 has 14 residues. In DNA, the CDR3 is TGTGCCAGCAGTTTAGTGGCAGACTTCTACGAGCAGTACTTC. This codes for CASSLVADFYEQYF.

The J gene is TRBJ1-4, the V gene TRBV10-1; 7 nucleotides align to TRBD1. The junction had 4 bases not matched to a gene; V was cut back by 3 bases and J by 12 bases. Germline V CDR1 and CDR2: WNHNN, SYGVQD (reference sequence). The CDR3 has 12 residues. CDR3 sequence: CASSEGGGQLFF. DNA for the CDR3: TGCGCCAGCAGTGAAGGGGGCGGACAACTGTTTTTT.

The rearrangement links TRBV24-1 to TRBJ2-1; a possible D gene is TRBD2 (5 bases). The CDR3 has 13 amino acids. The germline V gene has CDR1 KGHDR and CDR2 SFDVKD. V shed 5 bases and J shed 7 bases, with 11 bases lying between them. CDR3 amino acids: CATSGRSGNEQFF. The CDR3 DNA reads TGTGCCACCAGTGGACGTTCGGGAAATGAGCAGTTCTTC.

This clonotype was counted a few times. The chain combines TRBV20-1 with TRBJ2-1; D is ambiguous. Looked up from germline, CDR1 is DFQATT and CDR2 is SNEGSKA (reference sequence). V was shortened by 4 bases and J by 2 bases, with 9 bases between the two germline ends. The CDR3 runs 13 residues. CDR3 bases: TGCAGTGCTATTGCCTTTCCCTACAATGAGCAGTTCTTC. This gives the protein CSAIAFPYNEQFF.